Reported below is one T cell receptor (beta chain). This entry comes from a study of blood T cell repertoires in COVID-19. On the study more broadly: Both acute and convalescent COVID-19 samples were obtained from the United States, Italy and Spain. PBMCs, B-cell-depleted T cells, or T cells were the source of the cDNA or gDNA that made up the material.

CDR1 and CDR2 (germline): MNHEY, SMNVEV (reference sequence). The CDR3 runs to 18 residues. V lost 5 bases and J 3 bases, leaving 24 bases between the germline ends. In the source study's methods: Reference gene primer amplification gave estimated nucleated cell counts. Sequencing used immunoSEQ multiplex PCR; TCRdb keeps in-frame clones, though not all of them. V and J calls plus clone size are reproduced from that table; the DNA served to infer D and trimming. The table lists around 42,000 clones, around 91% of them singletons. The V gene is TRBV27, the J gene TRBJ2-3, with D possibly matching TRBD2 (6 bases). The TCR sequence derives from a man aged 30-40 years with active or convalescent COVID-19. Sample: peripheral blood. The CDR3: CASSPAGGGLMGTDTQYF. In DNA form, the CDR3 reads TGTGCCAGCAGTCCCGCAGGTGGGGGGTTGATGGGGACAGATACGCAGTATTTT.